This TCR beta chain was observed in a study of T cell responses to AZD1222 COVID-19 vaccine. In germline, CDR1 is MNHEY, CDR2 SVGAGI. The CDR3 consists of 15 residues. V lost 0 bases to trimming and J lost 6 bases, with 12 bases between them. As concerns this clone: The antigen is undetermined.

Samples with a second dose at about 4 or about 12 weeks were pooled together. Libraries were prepared by immunoSEQ multiplex PCR; TCRdb keeps only in-frame clonotypes and omits some of them. The top ten hold about 7.1% of the sample, which has around 54,000 clones, 86% seen once. Overall study findings and caveats: After the peak T cell response, and only then, were repertoires sampled.

The sequences come from peripheral blood, collected 28 days after the second AZD1222 dose. The origin of this receptor is an adult who received the AZD1222 COVID-19 vaccine. The rearrangement links TRBV6-5 to TRBJ1-5, with a weak D call TRBD1 (6 bases). The CDR3 reads CASSYSATGSQPQHF. The DNA for the CDR3 is TGTGCCAGCAGTTACTCGGCCACAGGGAGTCAGCCCCAGCATTTT.